Detailed here is one T cell receptor (beta chain). V was clipped by 6 bases and J by 9 bases; unmatched bases: 12. CDR3 length: 15 residues. Germline loops: CDR1 LNHDA, CDR2 SQIVND (reference sequence). The data are from a study of blood T cell repertoires in COVID-19. Study summary: Sites in the United States, Italy and Spain provided acute and convalescent COVID-19 samples.

Per the original data handling: Scientists estimated how many nucleated cells there were by amplifying reference gene primers. Data came from immunoSEQ multiplex PCR; TCRdb stores just in-frame clones and leaves some out. D and trimming were read from the DNA, whereas the V and J calls and clone size are those reported in that table. The table lists approximately 85,000 clones, around four fifths of them singletons. Sequencing was carried out using peripheral blood. The sequence derives from a woman in her seventies with active or convalescent COVID-19. V is TRBV19 and J is TRBJ2-4, with 9 bases fitting TRBD1. The CDR3 protein is CASSPPGQGVRIQYF. As DNA, the CDR3 is TGTGCCAGTAGCCCTCCGGGACAGGGCGTTCGCATTCAGTACTTC. Full variable domain (rest looked up from reference TRBV19 and TRBJ2-4): DGGITQSPKYLFRKEGQNVTLSCEQNLNHDAMYWYRQDPGQGLRLIYYSQIVNDFQKGDIAEGYSVSREKKESFPLTVTSAQKNPTAFYLCASSPPGQGVRIQYFGAGTRLSVL.